The rows below give T cell receptor beta chains drawn from one sample of a study of cytomegalovirus exposure and HLA in healthy donors. Assay: immunoSEQ multiplex PCR; the TCRdb copy retains only in-frame clones and omits some. The table includes roughly 100,000 clones, about 88% detected once. The sequencing sample was made of PBMCs. These receptors originate from a woman between 18 and 30 years old in good health and CMV-seropositive. CDR3s leave out the opening cysteine and the closing phenylalanine or tryptophan. A D gene is named only where the DNA matches it firmly.

length: 13
V: TRBV11-3
J: TRBJ2-1
D: TRBD2
CDR3: ASSRAGTSTYEQF

length: 10
V: TRBV28
J: TRBJ1-5
D: TRBD1
CDR3: ASKGGGQPQH

length: 10
V: TRBV9
J: TRBJ1-2
D: .
CDR3: ASSVATGGYT

length: 12
V: TRBV7-2
J: TRBJ2-5
D: .
CDR3: ASSPGRGRETQY

length: 12
V: TRBV6-1
J: TRBJ2-1
D: TRBD2
CDR3: ASSVGGGPNEQF

length: 12
V: TRBV28
J: TRBJ1-3
D: .
CDR3: ASSLTTVGNTIY

length: 13
V: TRBV6-6
J: TRBJ1-2
D: TRBD1
CDR3: ASNKPGTANYGYT

length: 12
V: TRBV25-1
J: TRBJ2-1
D: TRBD2
CDR3: ASSVLAGVNEQF

length: 20
V: TRBV4-1
J: TRBJ2-6
D: TRBD1
CDR3: ASTQLPLRDRGRYSGANVLT

length: 14
V: TRBV7-3
J: TRBJ2-2
D: TRBD1
CDR3: ASSLPGQGYPGELF

length: 13
V: TRBV18
J: TRBJ1-1
D: .
CDR3: ASSPTGTDNTEAF

length: 11
V: TRBV5-4
J: TRBJ2-5
D: TRBD1
CDR3: ASSLPGQQTQY

length: 10
V: TRBV13
J: TRBJ2-7
D: .
CDR3: ASSLNRGEQY

length: 14
V: TRBV11-2
J: TRBJ1-3
D: TRBD1
CDR3: ASSLLDRFSGNTIY

length: 12
V: TRBV6-6
J: TRBJ1-1
D: TRBD1
CDR3: ASMWQGENTEAF

length: 12
V: TRBV5-1
J: TRBJ2-7
D: .
CDR3: ASSLGGGSYEQY

length: 13
V: TRBV6-5
J: TRBJ1-5
D: .
CDR3: ASSSTPYSNQPQH

length: 12
V: TRBV7-9
J: TRBJ2-6
D: .
CDR3: ASSRQLGANVLT

length: 11
V: TRBV5-4
J: TRBJ1-2
D: .
CDR3: ASSLVGSYGYT

length: 13
V: TRBV7-3
J: TRBJ2-6
D: .
CDR3: ASSPTGTGANVLT

length: 13
V: TRBV19
J: TRBJ1-1
D: .
CDR3: ASSMIGALNTEAF

length: 11
V: TRBV28
J: TRBJ2-7
D: TRBD2
CDR3: ASSAGERSEQY

length: 11
V: TRBV28
J: TRBJ1-5
D: .
CDR3: ASSLGRYQPQH

length: 13
V: TRBV9
J: TRBJ2-1
D: TRBD1
CDR3: ASSWIGTGDNEQF

length: 13
V: TRBV2
J: TRBJ1-4
D: .
CDR3: ASSDLLLDNEKLF

length: 12
V: TRBV18
J: TRBJ2-3
D: TRBD1
CDR3: AGRGQASTDTQY

length: 12
V: TRBV11-2
J: TRBJ1-4
D: .
CDR3: ASSEQGRVGKLF